Following are 21 T cell receptor beta chains from one sample sequenced in a study of beta chain features in type 1 diabetes. Notes on the study in general: TCRB CDR3s were moderately but significantly shorter in Type 1 diabetes patients in all four CD4+ subsets.

The isolated RNA, all of it, was reverse transcribed, so expressed TCRB transcripts were what got sequenced. Assay used: immunoSEQ multiplex PCR; TCRdb lists only in-frame clones, some missing. The sample carries 240,000 or so clones, around 13% recorded once. These receptors are not linked to any known antigen. Sequenced: naive CD4+ T cells from blood. These receptors originate from a man aged 25-40 years with type 1 diabetes.

In its sample, this clone was seen a few times. The V and J genes are TRBV7-2 and TRBJ2-1; 7 bases are a match to TRBD2. Trimming cost V 7 bases and J 2 bases; bases outside gene matches: 5. The CDR3 spans 14 residues. Looked up from germline, CDR1 is SGHTA and CDR2 is FQGNSA. CDR3 loop: CASTGGRAYNEQFF. The CDR3 region has the DNA TGTGCCAGCACCGGGGGGAGAGCCTACAATGAGCAGTTCTTC.

V and J are TRBV5-6 and TRBJ1-4, with a possible D match to TRBD1 (5 bases). Germline loops: CDR1 SGHDT, CDR2 YYEEEE. The CDR3 is 15 amino acids. V gave up 1 base and J gave up 0 bases, with 7 bases separating them. In DNA form, the CDR3 reads TGTGCCAGCAGCTTGCAAGGGGCAACTAATGAAAAACTGTTTTTT. This sequence encodes CASSLQGATNEKLFF.

This clone was counted between two and nine times. V gene TRBV5-1 combines with J gene TRBJ2-3; D is unclear. Germline CDR1 and CDR2: SGHRS and YFSETQ. This CDR3 has 15 residues. Trimming cost V 0 bases and J 2 bases, with 10 bases left between them. CDR3 in amino acids: CASSLGVTNTDTQYF. Written as DNA, the CDR3 is TGCGCCAGCAGCTTGGGGGTGACAAACACAGATACGCAGTATTTT.

This clone turned up a few times. The J gene is TRBJ2-1, the V gene TRBV11-3; 9 bases are a match to TRBD2. The V gene's germline CDR1 is SGHNT and CDR2 YENEEA. Unmatched junction bases numbered 6, after V lost 5 bases and J lost 7 bases. The CDR3 runs to 14 residues. The CDR3 loop is CASSSPSGVNEQFF. The CDR3 bases are TGTGCCAGCAGCAGCCCTAGCGGGGTAAATGAGCAGTTCTTC.

V gene TRBV9 combines with J gene TRBJ2-5; TRBD2 aligns across 7 bases. The CDR3 is 15 residues long. CDR1 is SGDLS and CDR2 is YYNGEE in the germline V gene. V lost 4 bases to trimming and J lost 3 bases; unmatched junction nucleotides: 9. CDR3 in amino acids: CASSLGTKTKETQYF. As DNA, the CDR3 is TGTGCCAGCAGCCTGGGGACTAAAACGAAAGAGACCCAGTACTTC.

V usage is TRBV7-2 and J usage is TRBJ2-7; TRBD2 aligns across 14 bases. V gave up 8 bases and J gave up 3 bases; unmatched junction bases: 6. The CDR3 extends over 15 amino acids. CDR1 and CDR2 (germline): SGHTA, FQGNSA. The CDR3 loop reads CASRWTSGGFYEQYF. DNA of the CDR3: TGTGCCAGCCGATGGACTAGCGGGGGGTTCTACGAGCAGTACTTC.

This clone showed up just a few times. The V call is TRBV6-6, the J call TRBJ1-2; 7 bases map to TRBD1. Losses at the gene ends were 5 bases for V and 3 bases for J; bases not matched to a gene: 9. The CDR3 is 15 residues long. Germline CDR1 is MNHNY and CDR2 is SVGAGI (reference sequence). The CDR3 DNA reads as TGTGCCAGCAGTCTACGACAGGGAGGTGACTATGGCTACACCTTC. This codes for CASSLRQGGDYGYTF.

This clone was found a few times. The rearrangement uses TRBV11-2 and TRBJ1-6; 9 positions match TRBD1. Germline CDR1 reads SGHAT; CDR2 reads FQNNGV. The CDR3 extends over 15 amino acids. The ends lost 5 bases at V and 9 bases at J; junction bases unmatched: 8. DNA for the CDR3: TGTGCCAGCAGCGACACCGGGACAGGGATTTCACCCCTCCACTTT. Its protein product is CASSDTGTGISPLHF.

V usage is TRBV25-1 and J usage is TRBJ1-2, with TRBD1 identical over 8 bases. CDR1 is MGHDK, CDR2 SYGVNS, per germline. The CDR3 runs to 14 residues. V shed 3 bases, J shed 7 bases, and the junction held 7 bases outside the gene matches. In DNA, the CDR3 is TGTGCCAGCAGTGAGGACGGGACAGGCATTGGCTACACCTTC. This codes for CASSEDGTGIGYTF.

The CDR3 DNA reads as TGTGCCAGCAGCCCCAGGACGGTTAGGGGAGAAAAACTGTTTTTT. This codes for CASSPRTVRGEKLFF. This chain links TRBV11-2 with TRBJ1-4; weak D call: TRBD1 (5 bases). Germline V gene sequence: CDR1 SGHAT, CDR2 FQNNGV. V lost 5 bases to trimming and J lost 8 bases, with 18 bases between them. This CDR3 region has 15 residues.

This clone was observed a few times. The V call is TRBV5-6, the J call TRBJ2-3; 11 positions agree with TRBD1. CDR1 is SGHDT, CDR2 YYEEEE, per germline. V shed 4 bases and J 4 bases; nucleotides not matched to a gene: 8. This CDR3 spans 16 amino acids. The CDR3: CASSDGQGAPADTQYF. CDR3 in DNA: TGTGCCAGCAGCGATGGACAGGGGGCTCCGGCAGATACGCAGTATTTT. Full variable domain (rest looked up from reference TRBV5-6 and TRBJ2-3): DAGVTQSPTHLIKTRGQQVTLRCSPKSGHDTVSWYQQALGQGPQFIFQYYEEEERQRGNFPDRFSGHQFPNYSSELNVNALLLGDSALYLCASSDGQGAPADTQYFGPGTRLTVL.

The V gene is TRBV9, the J gene TRBJ1-1, with 7 bases lining up with TRBD1. CDR1 SGDLS and CDR2 YYNGEE come from the germline V gene. The CDR3 has 14 residues. Unmatched junction bases numbered 4, after V lost 5 bases and J lost 0 bases. The CDR3 spells CASSAGTVNTEAFF. Here the CDR3 DNA reads TGTGCCAGCAGTGCGGGGACAGTGAACACTGAAGCTTTCTTT.

The V call is TRBV29-1, the J call TRBJ1-2, with unresolved D. The CDR3 is 11 residues long. In germline, CDR1 is SQVTM, CDR2 ANQGSEA. V dropped 4 bases and J dropped 2 bases, with 5 bases sitting between them. CDR3 DNA sequence: TGCAGCGTTGCCCAGAACTATGGCTACACCTTC. Amino acids: CSVAQNYGYTF.

This sequence joins TRBV20-1 and TRBJ1-2; D is possibly TRBD1 (5 bases). This CDR3 region has 11 residues. The germline CDR1 and CDR2 sequences are DFQATT and SNEGSKA (reference sequence). Trimming removed 7 bases at V and 5 bases at J, with 11 bases between. CDR3 sequence (DNA): TGCAGTGTGGGGGGTGATTATGGCTACACCTTC. As protein: CSVGGDYGYTF.

This clone was seen more than once but under ten times. J is TRBJ2-5 and V is TRBV18; D possibly corresponds to TRBD1 (6 bases). The V and J ends lost 6 bases and 2 bases respectively, with 10 bases between them. The V gene's germline CDR1 is KGHSH and CDR2 LQKENI. This CDR3 region has 13 residues. The DNA of the CDR3 is TGTGCCAGCTCTCGACAGGCACAAGAGACCCAGTACTTC. As protein: CASSRQAQETQYF. Full variable domain (missing parts from reference TRBV18 and TRBJ2-5): NAGVMQNPRHLVRRRGQEARLRCSPMKGHSHVYWYRQLPEEGLKFMVYLQKENIIDESGMPKERFSAEFPKEGPSILRIQQVVRGDSAAYFCASSRQAQETQYFGPGTRLLVL.

This clone has more than one count but fewer than ten. This chain links TRBV7-9 with TRBJ1-2; TRBD1 is a possible D gene (5 bases). CDR1 and CDR2 from the germline V gene are SEHNR and FQNEAQ (reference sequence). This CDR3 contains 17 residues. Trimming removed 5 bases from V and 2 bases from J, with 21 bases in between. Here the CDR3 reads CASSPRFLRTPNYGYTF. As DNA, the CDR3 is TGTGCCAGCAGCCCCCGGTTTCTACGGACACCGAACTATGGCTACACCTTC.

The chain combines TRBV15 with TRBJ2-1; 12 bases align to TRBD2. CDR3 length: 16 residues. The J segment lost 10 bases and the V segment lost 0 bases, leaving 7 bases of the junction unmatched. CDR1 LNHNV and CDR2 YYDKDF come from the germline V gene (reference sequence). Here the CDR3 reads CATSRDRLAGGREQFF. CDR3 DNA sequence: TGTGCCACCAGCAGAGATCGGCTAGCGGGAGGGCGAGAGCAGTTCTTC.

The genes are TRBV18 and TRBJ2-2; TRBD1 matches at 7 bases. CDR1 is KGHSH, CDR2 LQKENI, per germline. The ends lost 8 bases at V and 6 bases at J; junction bases unmatched: 3. This CDR3 comprises 12 residues. CDR3 residues: CASRTGSGELFF. The CDR3 DNA sequence: TGTGCCAGCCGGACAGGTTCCGGGGAGCTGTTTTTT.

J is TRBJ1-1 and V is TRBV29-1, with D uncertain. The V end was cut by 7 bases, the J end by 0 bases, with 9 bases between. The germline V gene encodes CDR1 SQVTM and CDR2 ANQGSEA. The CDR3 spans 12 residues. CDR3 region: CSAGFMNTEAFF. The CDR3 DNA reads as TGCAGCGCCGGGTTCATGAACACTGAAGCTTTCTTT.

The rearrangement joins TRBV30 to TRBJ1-6; D is possibly TRBD1 (6 bases). The germline V and J ends were trimmed by 0 bases and 13 bases, with 31 bases remaining between them. The germline V gene has CDR1 GTSNPN and CDR2 SVGIG (reference sequence). The length of the CDR3 is 19 residues. DNA of the CDR3: TGTGCCTGGAGTGTTGGTTGGTCGTTGGGACACACGAAGCCCTCGCCCCTCCACTTT. The encoded protein is CAWSVGWSLGHTKPSPLHF.

This clone was detected a few times. The genes are TRBV19 and TRBJ1-1; 8 nucleotides match TRBD1. Trimming removed 5 bases from V and 3 bases from J; junction bases left unmatched: 2. Per germline, CDR1 LNHDA and CDR2 SQIVND (reference sequence). The CDR3 is 13 residues long. The CDR3 DNA sequence: TGTGCCAGTAGTCAGGACAGGGACACTGAAGCTTTCTTT. Protein product: CASSQDRDTEAFF.